The clone carrying this T cell receptor (beta chain) was picked up a small number of times. Its specificity is unknown. The data derive from a study of T-cell reconstitution after alpha-beta-depleted transplantation in children. Unique molecular identifiers were incorporated during preparation of the TCRbeta library. Each CDR3 protein is one row after TCRdb ran MiXCR on the PCR reads. The repertoire has around 440,000 distinct CDR3 sequences, 16% of them found once; the top ten carry roughly 27%. Study-wide points: Alpha-beta T cells present about two months after transplant were reported to originate from several hundred expanded graft clones. Surviving thymic progenitors and recipient T cells were the source of high TCRbeta diversity at day 60 in some patients.

CDR1 LGHDT and CDR2 YNNKEL come from the germline V gene (reference sequence). The CDR3 sequence is 15 residues long. V gave up 1 base and J gave up 6 bases; unmatched junction bases: 9. This clonotype originated in a boy younger than two who had a stem cell transplant for Wiskott-Aldrich syndrome, so the T cells may come from the graft donor. This chain connects TRBV3-1 to TRBJ2-7; 7 bases are a match to TRBD2. Here the sequenced sample was PBMCs, mostly from graft donor cells, taken 360 days after TCRalphabeta/CD19-depleted stem cell transplant. The CDR3 DNA sequence: TGTGCCAGCAGCCAAGCGGGGGGACCTTCGGCCGAGCAGTACTTC. Its translation: CASSQAGGPSAEQYF.